One T cell receptor (beta chain) is described in this entry. Its target is not known. The data were obtained in a study of cytomegalovirus exposure and HLA in healthy donors. Overall study findings and caveats: What was likely a sequencing artifact was a cluster of highly shared sequence variants. A few V segments could not be told apart, such as TRBV6-2 and TRBV6-3, and were left out.

13 Jbeta primers and 60 Vbeta primers were used for the PCR. Sequencing was performed with immunoSEQ multiplex PCR; in TCRdb, only in-frame clones are kept and a portion is missing. The top ten clones hold around 4.4% of a sample with 150,000 or so clones, approximately 84% of them seen once. CDR1 is MNHNY, CDR2 SVGAGI, per germline (reference sequence). V was shortened by 2 bases and J by 1 base, with 11 bases between the two germline ends. This CDR3 has 15 residues. The chain combines TRBV6-6 with TRBJ2-5, with TRBD1 as a possible D gene (6 bases). Sequenced material: PBMCs. This clonotype was obtained from a woman aged 45-65 years in good health and CMV-seropositive. CDR3 sequence (DNA): TGTGCCAGCAGTTACGCACAGGGACCCCAAGAGACCCAGTACTTC. Encoded protein: CASSYAQGPQETQYF.